This T cell receptor beta chain is from a study of shared clonotypes between healthy human individuals. The protocol was immunoSEQ multiplex PCR, while the TCRdb copy is restricted to in-frame clones and leaves out a portion. The sample comprises 2 million to 2.5 million clones, 85% to 95% of which are singletons, and about 1.5% rests with the top ten. As defined, naive CD8 cells were CD45RO-negative and positively selected for CCR7, with terminally differentiated effector memory CD45RA+ cells excluded. Nashville, Tennessee was home to all donors, each a Caucasian adult. CDR3 length equals 14 residues. Germline V gene lookup returns CDR1 SEHNR and CDR2 FQNEAQ (reference sequence). The V and J ends lost 2 bases and 3 bases, in that order; junction bases with no gene match: 4.

The source is a man in his late teens or twenties in good health. Some clones in this sample may be carry-over from other donors' samples. The specimen sequenced was naive CD8+ T cells from PBMCs. The chain links TRBV7-9 to TRBJ2-7, with 7 positions matching TRBD1. The CDR3 DNA sequence: TGTGCCAGCAGCTTAAGGGGACAGCACTACGAGCAGTACTTC. Translating it yields CASSLRGQHYEQYF. The full variable domain, with the rest looked up from reference TRBV7-9 and TRBJ2-7, is DTGVSQNPRHKITKRGQNVTFRCDPISEHNRLYWYRQTLGQGPEFLTYFQNEAQLEKSRLLSDRFSAERPKGSFSTLEIQRTEQGDSAMYLCASSLRGQHYEQYFGPGTRLTVT.